This TCR beta chain emerged from a study of blood T cell repertoires in COVID-19. In the study's own analysis: Amplification of reference gene primers was used by the study to estimate nucleated cell counts. Produced via immunoSEQ multiplex PCR; TCRdb's table is partial and in-frame only. V and J calls plus clone size are reproduced from that table; the DNA served to infer D and trimming. Of about 210,000 clones listed, roughly 85% are singletons. Those enrolled in Seattle joined during active infection and were followed longitudinally afterward. In this sample, this clone turned up once. The CDR3 is made up of 14 amino acids. V was clipped by 3 bases and J by 7 bases; unmatched bases: 4. CDR1 and CDR2 from the germline V gene are SGHAT and FQNNGV.

Input material: peripheral blood. V usage is TRBV11-2 and J usage is TRBJ1-2; 11 positions match TRBD1. The receptor was isolated from an older woman with COVID-19, enrolled during active disease. The CDR3 DNA is TGTGCCAGCAGCTTCGGACAGGGGGCCATTGGCTACACCTTC. Translation: CASSFGQGAIGYTF.